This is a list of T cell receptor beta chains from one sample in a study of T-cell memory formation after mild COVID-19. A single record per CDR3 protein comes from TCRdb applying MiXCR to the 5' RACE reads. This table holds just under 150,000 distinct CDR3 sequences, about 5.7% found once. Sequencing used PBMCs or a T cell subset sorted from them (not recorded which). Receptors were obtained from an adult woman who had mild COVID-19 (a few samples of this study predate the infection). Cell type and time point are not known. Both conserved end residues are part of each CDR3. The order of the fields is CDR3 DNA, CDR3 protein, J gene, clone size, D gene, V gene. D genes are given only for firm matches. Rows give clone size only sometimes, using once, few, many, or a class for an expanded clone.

CDR3nt: TGCGCCAGCAGCTACAAATTTGACTTGCGGGGAAACACTGAAGCTTTCTTT
CDR3aa: CASSYKFDLRGNTEAFF
j_gene: TRBJ1-1
abundance: many
d_gene: NA
v_gene: TRBV5-1

CDR3nt: TGTGCCTGGAGTGACTACAATGAGCAGTTCTTC
CDR3aa: CAWSDYNEQFF
j_gene: TRBJ2-1
abundance: many
d_gene: NA
v_gene: TRBV30

CDR3nt: TGTGCCAGCAGACTTAGCGGGAGTAATACGCAGTATTTT
CDR3aa: CASRLSGSNTQYF
j_gene: TRBJ2-3
abundance: many
d_gene: TRBD2
v_gene: TRBV6-2/TRBV6-3

CDR3nt: TGTGCCAGCAGTTCAACTGATTCCTACGAGCAGTACTTC
CDR3aa: CASSSTDSYEQYF
j_gene: TRBJ2-7
abundance: many
d_gene: NA
v_gene: TRBV6-6

CDR3nt: TGTGCCACCAGTGAAGGCGGGGAGCTGTTTTTT
CDR3aa: CATSEGGELFF
j_gene: TRBJ2-2
abundance: NA
d_gene: NA
v_gene: TRBV24-1

CDR3nt: TGCAGCGTTTCGTTCGGGGCGGATGAGACCCAGTACTTC
CDR3aa: CSVSFGADETQYF
j_gene: TRBJ2-5
abundance: many
d_gene: NA
v_gene: TRBV29-1

CDR3nt: TGTGCCACCAGTGACCGTCCGACAACCGGGGGCCACGAGCAGTACTTC
CDR3aa: CATSDRPTTGGHEQYF
j_gene: TRBJ2-7
abundance: few
d_gene: NA
v_gene: TRBV24-1

CDR3nt: TGTGCCAGCAGTCCGAAAGTGGCGTCCTACGAGCAGTACTTC
CDR3aa: CASSPKVASYEQYF
j_gene: TRBJ2-7
abundance: NA
d_gene: NA
v_gene: TRBV12-3/TRBV12-4

CDR3nt: TGTGCCAGCAGTTTTCACAGGCCTTTTAGCAATCAGCCCCAGCATTTT
CDR3aa: CASSFHRPFSNQPQHF
j_gene: TRBJ1-5
abundance: few
d_gene: NA
v_gene: TRBV12-3/TRBV12-4

CDR3nt: TGCGCCAGCAGCAGACAGGGGAACGGCTACACCTTC
CDR3aa: CASSRQGNGYTF
j_gene: TRBJ1-2
abundance: few
d_gene: TRBD1
v_gene: TRBV4-1